The 8 T cell receptor beta chains below come from one sample, sequenced in a study of blood T cell repertoires in COVID-19. TCRdb keeps only in-frame clones here, not all; method: immunoSEQ multiplex PCR. The sample holds some 150,000 clones, around 81% seen once. The sample taken for sequencing was peripheral blood. These receptor sequences come from a woman aged 60 to 75 with acute or convalescent COVID-19.

The V gene is TRBV19, the J gene TRBJ1-1; 9 bases align to TRBD1. The CDR3 is 16 residues long. The ends lost 5 bases at V and 1 base at J; junction bases unmatched: 8. In germline, CDR1 is LNHDA, CDR2 SQIVND (reference sequence). This CDR3 is CASSGQGQGPNTEAFF. DNA of the CDR3: TGTGCCAGTAGTGGGCAGGGACAGGGCCCGAACACTGAAGCTTTCTTT.

The chain is built from TRBV5-1 and TRBJ2-7; the D gene is possibly TRBD1 (6 bases). The V gene's germline CDR1 is SGHRS and CDR2 YFSETQ. Trimming left V 0 bases short and J 5 bases short, with 15 bases between. This CDR3 is 15 amino acids long. The chain's CDR3 is CASSLEGRGSDEQYF. In DNA, the CDR3 is TGCGCCAGCAGCTTGGAGGGCAGGGGAAGCGACGAGCAGTACTTC.

The chain links TRBV28 to TRBJ2-3; weak D call: TRBD1 (5 bases). The germline V and J ends were trimmed by 1 base and 2 bases, with 10 bases remaining between them. The V gene's germline CDR1 is MDHEN and CDR2 SYDVKM. CDR3 length equals 15 residues. The CDR3 region has the DNA TGTGCCAGCAGTTTATTCAGGGCTGACACAGATACGCAGTATTTT. As protein: CASSLFRADTDTQYF. The full variable domain, in which reference TRBV28 and TRBJ2-3 provide the parts outside the CDR3, is DVKVTQSSRYLVKRTGEKVFLECVQDMDHENMFWYRQDPGLGLRLIYFSYDVKMKEKGDIPEGYSVSREKKERFSLILESASTNQTSMYLCASSLFRADTDTQYFGPGTRLTVL.

The chain has TRBV7-9 and TRBJ1-5; a weak D match, TRBD1 (5 bases). Germline CDR1 is SEHNR and CDR2 is FQNEAQ (reference sequence). V lost 5 bases, J lost 7 bases, and 9 bases lay in between. The CDR3 is made up of 12 amino acids. The CDR3 is CASSTGRQPQHF. The CDR3 DNA is TGTGCCAGCAGCACAGGCCGACAGCCCCAGCATTTT.

The V gene is TRBV30, the J gene TRBJ2-3; the match to TRBD2 covers 8 bases. V gave up 3 bases and J gave up 2 bases; unmatched junction bases: 7. The CDR3 is made up of 15 amino acids. Germline V gives CDR1 GTSNPN, CDR2 SVGIG (reference sequence). The CDR3 nucleotides are TGTGCCTGGAGCCCCATAGCGGGGTACACAGATACGCAGTATTTT. Translation gives CAWSPIAGYTDTQYF.

The chain couples TRBV1 to TRBJ2-3; TRBD2 is the table's D call and was not checked against the DNA. TRBV1 is given as a pseudogene. CDR3 size: 18 residues. Here the CDR3 reads CTSSQERIWRLSTDTQYF. DNA of the CDR3: TGCACCAGCAGCCAAGAGAGGATCTGGCGGCTCAGCACAGATACGCAGTATTTT.

This chain connects TRBV24-1 to TRBJ2-3; 10 bases agree with TRBD1. Germline CDR1 KGHDR, CDR2 SFDVKD. J lost 8 bases, V lost 1 base, and 14 bases had no gene match. The CDR3 contains 18 residues. CDR3 DNA sequence: TGTGCCACCAGTGATTTAAATGACAGGGGGCCTGCCTTGGGTACGCAGTATTTT. This encodes CATSDLNDRGPALGTQYF.

This chain joins TRBV3-1 (or the pseudogene TRBV3-2) and TRBJ2-2; 8 bases are shared with TRBD2. Per the germline V gene, CDR1 is LGHDT and CDR2 is YNNKEL (reference sequence). Trimming cost V 0 bases and J 6 bases; bases outside gene matches: 9. CDR3 length equals 17 residues. This CDR3 reads CASSQDVGGRNPGELFF. CDR3 bases: TGTGCCAGCAGCCAAGATGTTGGCGGGAGGAATCCCGGGGAGCTGTTTTTT.